This TCR beta chain was documented in a study of human T cells and chemical hapten exposure. As for the study in general: Minor pooled library volume differences mainly drove per-sample TCR yield variation.

Each cDNA molecule in the library carried unique molecular identifiers. Authors' processing steps: Per sample, the median was 95,638 TCRs, with values from around 25,000 to 690,000. TCRdb itself ran the RACE reads through MiXCR, one entry per CDR3 protein. TCRdb, rather than the study authors, made the V and J calls. The table has roughly 130,000 distinct CDR3 sequences, about 8.2% seen once. The study's findings and limits: DPC sensitization did not alter TCRs above 1 in 1000 frequency.

As regards this clonotype: As yet, its antigen is unknown.

Time point reported: healthy volunteer bleed at 2 weeks. Someone pulled total RNA out of unfractionated whole blood. The CDR3 spans 13 residues. V shed 3 bases and J shed 7 bases, with 13 bases lying between them. Per the germline V gene, CDR1 is SGHAT and CDR2 is FQNNGV. Specimen: whole blood. The source is a male donor in good health. Some clones in this sample may be carry-over from other donors' samples. The V and J genes are TRBV11-2 and TRBJ2-7, with a tentative D call TRBD1 (7 bases). This CDR3 is CASSFSRGREQYF. CDR3 bases: TGTGCCAGCAGCTTCTCCAGGGGGAGGGAGCAGTACTTC.